This T cell receptor (beta chain) was sequenced for a study of circulating and synovial CD4+ cells in juvenile arthritis. The study's findings and limits: These repertoires were less diverse than bulk blood CD4 repertoires. Shared-clonotype fractions with synovium likely underestimate full repertoire overlap. The pathogenic-like versus bulk T cell difference escaped Vbeta family analysis.

The protocol was immunoSEQ multiplex PCR, while the TCRdb copy is restricted to in-frame clones and leaves out a portion. The sample lists 32,000 or so clones, nearly 95% seen once, with less than 0.2% in the top ten. With 5 bases clipped from V and 7 bases from J, the junction kept 9 bases outside the gene matches. CDR1 MNHNS and CDR2 SASEGT come from the germline V gene. This CDR3 region has 15 residues. Comments on this clone: Its antigen remains unknown.

The genes are TRBV6-1 and TRBJ1-4; 8 nucleotides agree with TRBD1. The sample comprised CD4+ T cells from blood. The origin of this receptor is a human donor with juvenile idiopathic arthritis. The CDR3 here is CASSPPGGWGEKLFF. DNA of the CDR3: TGTGCCAGCAGTCCTCCAGGGGGCTGGGGTGAAAAACTGTTTTTT.